A single TCR beta chain is shown here with its context. This entry is derived from a study of blood T cell repertoires in COVID-19. Using immunoSEQ multiplex PCR, the repertoire was profiled, and TCRdb retains in-frame clones only, with some absent. The table records about 100,000 clones, 86% of them present only once. Germline trimming cut 4 bases from V and 3 bases from J; bases unmatched to any gene: 6. Germline loops: CDR1 SGHAT, CDR2 FQDESV (reference sequence). This CDR3 comprises 15 residues. This TCR derives from an elderly man with active or convalescent COVID-19. This chain connects TRBV11-1 to TRBJ1-2, with 9 positions matching TRBD1. The material sequenced was peripheral blood. The CDR3 coding sequence is TGTGCCAGCAGCTCACAGGGGGCGCTTCACTATGGCTACACCTTC. This codes for CASSSQGALHYGYTF.